Each of the 25 T cell receptor beta chains below was sequenced from the same sample in a study of regulatory T cells in long-lasting Graves disease (dated by TCRdb to about 2021). The library was made by multiplex PCR. Sequenced on an Illumina HiSeq 4000. CDR3 regions were amplified by Arm-PCR with iRepertoire HTBI primers to construct TCR beta libraries. The public reads were reprocessed in TCRdb via fastp at Q25 and MiXCR, keeping in-frame beta chains. CDR3 protein sequences are deduplicated, and each keeps its most common genes and DNA. The sample records 250,000 to 300,000 distinct CDR3 sequences, more than 15% of which are singletons. The ten largest clonotypes hold 12% to 15% of the sample. The sample's time point label, in plain terms: newly diagnosed GD, antithyroid drugs for less than 3 months. RNA was extracted from PBMCs in TRIzol for both TCR sequencing and RNA sequencing. These same records also appear under a second study, on T cells in Graves' hyperthyroidism and ophthalmopathy.

Sequencing was performed on peripheral blood mononuclear cells (PBMCs), taken at new diagnosis, from a patient treated with antithyroid drugs. All receptors derive from a woman in her twenties or thirties with Graves disease. Donor details come from another sample of the same person, matched by shared clones.

This clonotype was seen repeatedly, ten times or more. The chain links TRBV11-2 to TRBJ2-4; 9 bases are shared with TRBD2. CDR1 is SGHAT, CDR2 FQNNGV, per germline. The CDR3 extends over 16 amino acids. V shed 3 bases and J 1 base; nucleotides not matched to a gene: 4. The CDR3 spells CASSFLAGSAKNIQYF. The CDR3, as DNA: TGTGCCAGCAGCTTCCTAGCGGGGTCCGCCAAAAACATTCAGTACTTC.

The sample holds many counts of this clonotype. The V and J genes are TRBV4-1 and TRBJ1-5; 9 nucleotides match TRBD1. V gave up 6 bases and J gave up 7 bases; unmatched junction bases: 13. Germline V gives CDR1 MGHRA, CDR2 YSYEKL. This CDR3 has 16 amino acids. CDR3 in DNA: TGCGCCAGCAGACAACGGCCGGGACAGGGTCCCCAGCCCCAGCATTTT. Residues: CASRQRPGQGPQPQHF.

Ten or more counts support this clonotype. The chain uses TRBV20-1 and TRBJ1-2; 8 bases match TRBD1. This CDR3 region has 16 residues. The germline gives CDR1 DFQATT, CDR2 SNEGSKA (reference sequence). V shed 1 base and J 4 bases; nucleotides not matched to a gene: 11. CDR3 nucleotides: TGCAGTGCTAGAGCTCGGGACAGGTCATACTCCTATGGCTACACCTTC. Its translation: CSARARDRSYSYGYTF.

This clonotype was found a few times. The chain combines TRBV6-2 or TRBV6-3 with TRBJ2-5, with 8 bases that match TRBD2. The length of the CDR3 is 15 residues. Germline assignment: CDR1 MNHEY and CDR2 SVGEGT. After removal of 5 bases from V and 3 bases from J, the junction contained 8 bases not matched to a gene. This CDR3 is CASSLISGGEETQYF. As DNA, the CDR3 is TGTGCCAGCAGTCTGATCAGCGGGGGAGAAGAGACCCAGTACTTC.

This clonotype occurred many times. The gene calls are TRBV20-1 and TRBJ1-1; D remains ambiguous. CDR1 is DFQATT and CDR2 is SNEGSKA in the germline V gene (reference sequence). The germline V and J ends were trimmed by 1 base and 3 bases, with 12 bases remaining between them. The CDR3 spans 14 residues. The CDR3 loop is CSARVPGSYTEAFF. CDR3 nucleotides: TGCAGTGCTAGAGTTCCGGGTTCGTACACTGAAGCTTTCTTT.

J is TRBJ2-7 and V is TRBV20-1; TRBD2 aligns across 11 bases. The length of the CDR3 is 15 residues. Germline V gives CDR1 DFQATT, CDR2 SNEGSKA (reference sequence). The trim removed 4 bases at V and 1 base at J, leaving 6 bases unmatched. The CDR3 loop is CSAMIAGGPSYEQYF. CDR3 bases: TGCAGTGCTATGATAGCGGGGGGGCCTTCCTACGAGCAGTACTTC.

The CDR3 here is CASRAGTGQRSYTF. In DNA, the CDR3 is TGTGCCAGCAGGGCCGGGACAGGGCAGAGGAGCTACACCTTC. The chain combines TRBV12-3 or TRBV12-4 with TRBJ1-2; 9 nucleotides agree with TRBD1. The CDR3 totals 14 residues. J was trimmed by 9 bases and V by 6 bases; bases with no gene match: 11.

About this clonotype: Being one base from a much bigger clone, this may be a read error. The chain couples TRBV12-5 to TRBJ1-1; D is unresolved. Germline CDR1 reads LGHNT; CDR2 reads FRNRAP. The CDR3 runs to 12 residues. The V end was cut by 2 bases, the J end by 4 bases, with 5 bases between. The CDR3 DNA follows: TGTGCTAGTGGTTTGACGAGCACTGAAGCTTTCTTT. Its protein is CASGLTSTEAFF. Variable domain in full (rest from reference TRBV12-5 and TRBJ1-1): DARVTQTPRHKVTEMGQEVTMRCQPILGHNTVFWYRQTMMQGLELLAYFRNRAPLDDSGMPKDRFSAEMPDATLATLKIQPSEPRDSAVYFCASGLTSTEAFFGQGTRLTVV.

This clonotype was observed many times. This chain joins TRBV2 and TRBJ1-1; tentative D call: TRBD1 (6 bases). V lost 2 bases and J lost 6, with 13 bases in between. Germline lookup yields CDR1 SNHLY and CDR2 FYNNEI. CDR3 size: 14 residues. DNA of the CDR3: TGTGCCAGCAGTGAAACAACAGGGTTTTCTGAAGCTTTCTTT. Translated, it gives CASSETTGFSEAFF.

This clonotype was recorded many times. This chain uses TRBV5-4 with TRBJ1-2, with D uncertain. The CDR3 covers 12 residues. V dropped 1 base and J dropped 8 bases, with 9 bases sitting between them. Germline V gene lookup returns CDR1 SGHNT and CDR2 YYREEE (reference sequence). CDR3 coding DNA: TGTGCCAGCAGCTTGTTCTCCAGCGGCTACACCTTC. Translation gives CASSLFSSGYTF.

This clonotype was seen at least ten times. The V and J genes are TRBV4-1 and TRBJ2-3; D gene uncertain. Trimming took 0 bases from V and 1 from J, leaving 11 bases between them. Germline values: CDR1 MGHRA, CDR2 YSYEKL. CDR3 length: 16 amino acids. The CDR3 sequence is CASSQDGLSGTDTQYF. The CDR3 DNA follows: TGCGCCAGCAGCCAAGATGGGCTATCTGGCACAGATACGCAGTATTTT.

This clonotype showed up many times. The gene calls are TRBV24-1 and TRBJ2-2; 7 nucleotides match TRBD1. V shed 7 bases and J 4 bases; nucleotides not matched to a gene: 11. The CDR3 length is 16 residues. The germline V gene has CDR1 KGHDR and CDR2 SFDVKD. This CDR3 is CATSPAGTEVTGELFF. The CDR3 DNA reads TGTGCCACCAGCCCCGCCGGGACAGAGGTCACCGGGGAGCTGTTTTTT.

This chain connects TRBV6-1 to TRBJ1-2; no reliable D call. Germline CDR1 is MNHNS and CDR2 is SASEGT. The CDR3 is 13 amino acids. The V end lost 8 bases, the J end lost 5 bases, and 15 bases lay between the germline ends. CDR3 sequence reads: CASVSPPWYGYTF. CDR3 sequence (DNA): TGTGCCAGCGTTTCCCCCCCGTGGTATGGCTACACCTTC.

This clonotype was counted many times. CDR3 nucleotides: TGTGCCAGCTCACCAGGGATAGACACTGAAGCTTTCTTT. Translated, it gives CASSPGIDTEAFF. This chain uses TRBV18 with TRBJ1-1; D ambiguous. V lost 2 bases, J lost 3 bases, and 7 bases lay in between. From germline, CDR1 is KGHSH and CDR2 LQKENI. The CDR3 covers 13 residues.

This clonotype occurred many times. The gene calls are TRBV19 and TRBJ1-2; possible D gene TRBD1, 6 bases. CDR1 and CDR2 (germline): LNHDA, SQIVND (reference sequence). This CDR3 comprises 12 residues. V was pared by 8 bases and J by 3 bases, with 10 bases between. The CDR3 reads CASLGQYYGYTF. CDR3 nucleotide sequence: TGTGCCAGTTTAGGACAGTACTATGGCTACACCTTC.

As regards this clonotype: A read error may be the cause here, since a much bigger clone is one base away. No conserved phenylalanine or tryptophan is present at the end of the CDR3, so a read error is the likely explanation. CDR3 protein: CASSPGGGVNEKLFI. The CDR3 bases are TGTGCCAGCAGCCCGGGGGGGGGCGTTAATGAAAAACTGTTTATT. J is TRBJ1-4 and V is TRBV11-2, with D perhaps matching TRBD1 (6 bases). V was pared by 5 bases and J by 4 bases, with 14 bases between. The CDR3 runs 15 residues. Germline values: CDR1 SGHAT, CDR2 FQNNGV.

This clonotype was detected a few times. The chain uses TRBV7-2 and TRBJ2-2; possible D gene TRBD2, 5 bases. CDR1 is SGHTA, CDR2 FQGNSA, per germline. Trimming stripped 0 bases from V and 5 bases from J, with 7 bases between. The CDR3 covers 14 residues. In DNA form, the CDR3 reads TGTGCCAGCAGCTTAGCCCCGGGAACCGGGGAGCTGTTTTTT. Protein product: CASSLAPGTGELFF.

This clonotype was picked up a small number of times. The rearrangement uses TRBV19 and TRBJ2-7; TRBD1 matches at 9 bases. The V and J ends lost 4 bases and 5 bases, in that order; junction bases with no gene match: 9. The CDR3 spans 15 residues. CDR1 is LNHDA and CDR2 is SQIVND in the germline V gene (reference sequence). The CDR3 here is CASSKTGGAFDEQYF. CDR3 nucleotide sequence: TGTGCCAGTAGTAAAACAGGGGGCGCCTTCGACGAGCAGTACTTC.

In regard to this clonotype: A clone one base away is much larger, so this may be a read error. Here the CDR3 omits its conserved ending phenylalanine or tryptophan, so a read error is the likely source. The V call is TRBV6-1, the J call TRBJ1-1; the D gene is possibly TRBD1 (6 bases). The CDR3 extends over 14 amino acids. The germline V gene has CDR1 MNHNS and CDR2 SASEGT. CDR3 bases: TGCGCCAGCAGCTCGGACAGTATGAACACTGAAGCTTTCTTG. It encodes CASSSDSMNTEAFL.

This clonotype was detected a few times. The V call is TRBV12-3 or TRBV12-4, the J call TRBJ1-6, with 7 bases identical to TRBD1. The ends lost 6 bases at V and 7 bases at J; junction bases unmatched: 9. The CDR3 consists of 15 residues. The chain's CDR3 is CASRLGQAGNSPLHF. The CDR3 DNA follows: TGTGCCAGCAGGCTCGGACAGGCGGGCAATTCACCCCTCCACTTT.

This clonotype was recorded many times. The V gene is TRBV12-3 or TRBV12-4, the J gene TRBJ2-3, with D hard to call. The CDR3 runs 13 residues. Trimming shortened V by 3 bases and J by 0 bases, and 4 bases separated the two germline ends. Written as DNA, the CDR3 is TGTGCCAGCAGTTTCCCCAGCACAGATACGCAGTATTTT. Residues: CASSFPSTDTQYF.

At least ten counts were recorded for this clonotype. This rearrangement joins TRBV20-1 to TRBJ2-3, with 12 bases aligning to TRBD1. The J segment lost 3 bases and the V segment lost 2 bases, leaving 9 bases of the junction unmatched. Germline values: CDR1 DFQATT, CDR2 SNEGSKA (reference sequence). The CDR3 spans 17 residues. CDR3 bases: TGCAGTGCTAGAAGACTTGGGGACAGGGGGCCTACAGATACGCAGTATTTT. Translated, it gives CSARRLGDRGPTDTQYF.

A single count supports this clonotype. This chain uses TRBV5-1 with TRBJ1-1; no clear D gene. The CDR3 loop spans 13 amino acids. V was cut by 0 bases and J by 8 bases, with 11 bases left in between. Germline V lookup: CDR1 SGHRS, CDR2 YFSETQ. The CDR3: CASSLDPLPEAFF. The CDR3 DNA follows: TGCGCCAGCAGCTTGGACCCCCTCCCGGAAGCTTTCTTT.

This clonotype was found many times. The chain employs TRBV2 and TRBJ2-3; 9 bases are a match to TRBD1. Germline trimming cut 4 bases from V and 3 bases from J; bases unmatched to any gene: 8. This CDR3 is built from 16 residues. CDR1 is SNHLY, CDR2 FYNNEI, per germline. The CDR3 loop is CASSGGRDRVTDTQYF. The CDR3 DNA sequence: TGTGCCAGCAGTGGAGGGCGGGACAGGGTAACAGATACGCAGTATTTT.

A note on this clonotype: A much larger clone lies a single base off, so this may be a read error. In DNA, the CDR3 is TGTGCCAGTAGTATAGGGAGGGTGTGCAATCAGCCCCAGCATTTT. The encoded protein is CASSIGRVCNQPQHF. The rearrangement joins TRBV19 to TRBJ1-5; D is unresolved. Germline V gives CDR1 LNHDA, CDR2 SQIVND (reference sequence). The CDR3 is 15 amino acids. The V end was cut by 1 base, the J end by 2 bases, with 9 bases between.